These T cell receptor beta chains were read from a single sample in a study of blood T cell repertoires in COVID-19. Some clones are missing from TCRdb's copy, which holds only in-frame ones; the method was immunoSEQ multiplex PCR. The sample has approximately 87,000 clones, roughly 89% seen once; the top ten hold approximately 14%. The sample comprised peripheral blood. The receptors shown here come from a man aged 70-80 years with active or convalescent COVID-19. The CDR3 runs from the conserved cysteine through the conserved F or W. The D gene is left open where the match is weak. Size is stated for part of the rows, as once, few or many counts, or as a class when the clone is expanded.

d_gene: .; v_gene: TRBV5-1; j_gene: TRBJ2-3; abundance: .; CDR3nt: TGCGCCAGCAGCCCGGCGGGACTCACAGATACGCAGTATTTT; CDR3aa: CASSPAGLTDTQYF
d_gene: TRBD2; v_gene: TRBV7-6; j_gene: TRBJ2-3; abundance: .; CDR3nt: TGTGCCAGCAGCCAGAGGACTAGCGGGCACACAGATACGCAGTATTTT; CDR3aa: CASSQRTSGHTDTQYF
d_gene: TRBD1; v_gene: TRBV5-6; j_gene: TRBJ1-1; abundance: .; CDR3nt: TGTGCCAGCAGCTTGTTGGGACAGGGATTCGATTTCTTT; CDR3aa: CASSLLGQGFDFF
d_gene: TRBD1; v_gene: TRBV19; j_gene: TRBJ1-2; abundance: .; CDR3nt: TGTGCCAGTGGAGACAGGGACTCGTATGGCTACACCTTC; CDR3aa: CASGDRDSYGYTF
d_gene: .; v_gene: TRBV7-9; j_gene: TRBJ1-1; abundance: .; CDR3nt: TGTGCCAGCAGCCCACAGGGTTACCTTGAAGCTTTCTTT; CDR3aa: CASSPQGYLEAFF
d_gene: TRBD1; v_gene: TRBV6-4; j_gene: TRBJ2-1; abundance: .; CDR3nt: TGTGCCAGCAGTCAAGAGAACCTAGGGGGCGAGCAGTTCTTC; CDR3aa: CASSQENLGGEQFF
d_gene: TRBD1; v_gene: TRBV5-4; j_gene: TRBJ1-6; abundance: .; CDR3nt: TGTGCCAGCAGCCCGGGACAGGTGGATTCACCCCTCCACTTT; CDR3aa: CASSPGQVDSPLHF
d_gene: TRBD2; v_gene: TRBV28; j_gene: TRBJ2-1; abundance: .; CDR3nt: TGTGCCAGCAGTTTCGAGGCGGCAGCGGGAGGGATGTACAATGAGCAGTTCTTC; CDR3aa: CASSFEAAAGGMYNEQFF
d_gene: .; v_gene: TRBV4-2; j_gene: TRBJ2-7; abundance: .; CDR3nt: TGTGCCAGCAGCCAAGTTTCAGGGGCTGGGGAGCAGTACTTC; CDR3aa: CASSQVSGAGEQYF
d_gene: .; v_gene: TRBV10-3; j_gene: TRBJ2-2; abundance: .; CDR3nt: TGTGCCATCAGTGATGTGGGGGCGGGCACCGGGGAGCTGTTTTTT; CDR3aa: CAISDVGAGTGELFF
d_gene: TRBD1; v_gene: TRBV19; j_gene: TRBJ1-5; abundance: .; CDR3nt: TGTGCCAGTACCAAAATTGACAGGGCTCAGCCCCAGCATTTT; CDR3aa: CASTKIDRAQPQHF
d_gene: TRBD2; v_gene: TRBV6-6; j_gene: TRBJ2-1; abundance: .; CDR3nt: TGTGCCAGCAGTTACTCGATAGCGGGAGCAGGGAATGAGCAGTTCTTC; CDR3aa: CASSYSIAGAGNEQFF
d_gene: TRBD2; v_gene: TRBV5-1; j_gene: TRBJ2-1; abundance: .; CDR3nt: TGCGCCAGCAGCATGTCCGGGACTAGCGGGAAATCGCAGTTCTTC; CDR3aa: CASSMSGTSGKSQFF
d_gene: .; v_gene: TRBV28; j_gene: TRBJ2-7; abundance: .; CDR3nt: TGTGCCAGCAGCCCCCTGCGGAGGGCCGGCGAGCAGTACTTC; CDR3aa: CASSPLRRAGEQYF
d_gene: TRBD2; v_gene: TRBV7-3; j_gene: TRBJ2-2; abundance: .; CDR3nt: TGTGCCAGCAGCCAAGGGACTAGCGGTACCGGGGAGCTGTTTTTT; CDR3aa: CASSQGTSGTGELFF
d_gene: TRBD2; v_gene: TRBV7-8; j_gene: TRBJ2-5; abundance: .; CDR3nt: TGTGCCAGCAGCCCCGGCCGTTTGAGACTAGCGGGAGTAGTGCGTCCGACTCAAGAGACCCAGTACTTC; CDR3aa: CASSPGRLRLAGVVRPTQETQYF
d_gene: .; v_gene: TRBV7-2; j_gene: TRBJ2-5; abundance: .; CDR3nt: TGTGCCAGCAGCTTGCGGCGGCGGCAAGAGACCCAGTACTTC; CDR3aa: CASSLRRRQETQYF
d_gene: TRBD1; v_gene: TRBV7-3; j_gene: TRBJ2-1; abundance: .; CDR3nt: TGTGCCAGCAGCCCAGGGGGCTCCTACAATGAGCAGTTCTTC; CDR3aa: CASSPGGSYNEQFF
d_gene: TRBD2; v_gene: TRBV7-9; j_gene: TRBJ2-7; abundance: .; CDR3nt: TGTGCCAGCAGCCGTGGACTAGCGGGAGGCAGCTCCTACGAGCAGTACTTC; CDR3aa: CASSRGLAGGSSYEQYF
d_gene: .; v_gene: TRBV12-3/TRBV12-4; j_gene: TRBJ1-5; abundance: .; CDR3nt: TGTGCCAGCAGTTTACTCCCCGATCAGCCCCAGCATTTT; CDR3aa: CASSLLPDQPQHF
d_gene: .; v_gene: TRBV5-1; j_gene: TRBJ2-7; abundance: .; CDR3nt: TGCGCCAGCAGCCTCGGGCCAGGGGCGGTCCGGCACGAGCAGTACTTC; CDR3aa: CASSLGPGAVRHEQYF
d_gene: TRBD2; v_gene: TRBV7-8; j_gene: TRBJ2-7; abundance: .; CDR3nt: TGTGCCAGCAGCTTATCCGCTAGCGGGGGCGAGCAGTACTTC; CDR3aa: CASSLSASGGEQYF
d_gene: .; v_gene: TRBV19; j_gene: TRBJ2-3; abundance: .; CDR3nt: TGTGCCAGTAATCGCGGAGTCGCAGATACGCAGTATTTT; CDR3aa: CASNRGVADTQYF
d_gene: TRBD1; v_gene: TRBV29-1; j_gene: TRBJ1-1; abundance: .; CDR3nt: TGCAGCGTTGAGGGACAGGGGGCTGGGGCTTTCTTT; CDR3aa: CSVEGQGAGAFF
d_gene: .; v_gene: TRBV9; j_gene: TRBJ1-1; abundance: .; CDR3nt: TGTGCCAGCAGCGTCGGACAGAAGAACACTGAAGCTTTCTTT; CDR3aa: CASSVGQKNTEAFF
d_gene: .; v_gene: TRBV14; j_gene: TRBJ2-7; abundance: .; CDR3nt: TGTGCCAGCAGCCAAGTTAGGAGGCAGTACTTC; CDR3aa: CASSQVRRQYF
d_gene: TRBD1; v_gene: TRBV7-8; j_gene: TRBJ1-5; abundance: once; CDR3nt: TGTGCCAGCAGCCGAGTCGACAGGGGTAATCAGCCCCAGCATTTT; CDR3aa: CASSRVDRGNQPQHF
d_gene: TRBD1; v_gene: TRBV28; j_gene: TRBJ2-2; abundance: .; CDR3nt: TGTGCCGGACAGGGGGCTAACACCGGGGAGCTGTTTTTT; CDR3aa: CAGQGANTGELFF
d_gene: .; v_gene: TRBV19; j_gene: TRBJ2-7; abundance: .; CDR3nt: TGTGCCAGTAGTATAGGTCAGCGCCTCCGGCCCTCCGAGCAGTACTTC; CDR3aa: CASSIGQRLRPSEQYF
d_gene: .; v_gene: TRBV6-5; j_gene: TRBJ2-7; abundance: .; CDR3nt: TGTGCCAGCAGTCGGGGCTACGAGCAGTACTTC; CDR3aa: CASSRGYEQYF
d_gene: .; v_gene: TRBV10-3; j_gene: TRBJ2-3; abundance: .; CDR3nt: TGTGCCGAGCTCAGGGATGTAGATACGCAGTATTTT; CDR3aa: CAELRDVDTQYF
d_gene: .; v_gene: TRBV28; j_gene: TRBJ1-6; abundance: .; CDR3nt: TGTGCCAGCAGCCCGGGAGGGAGCAATTCACCCCTCCACTTT; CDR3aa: CASSPGGSNSPLHF
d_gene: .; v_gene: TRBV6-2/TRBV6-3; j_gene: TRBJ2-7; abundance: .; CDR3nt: TGTGCCAGCAGTTACGGCCAGACCGGGAGCTCCTACGAGCAGTACTTC; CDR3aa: CASSYGQTGSSYEQYF
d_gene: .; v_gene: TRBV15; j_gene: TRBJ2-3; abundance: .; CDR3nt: TGTGCCACCAGCAGACTTGACAATACGCAGTATTTT; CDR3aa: CATSRLDNTQYF
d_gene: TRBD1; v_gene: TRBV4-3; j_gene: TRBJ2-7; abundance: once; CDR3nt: TGCGCCAGCAGCCAAGGGACAAACCACAGGGGCGACGAGCAGTACTTC; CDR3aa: CASSQGTNHRGDEQYF
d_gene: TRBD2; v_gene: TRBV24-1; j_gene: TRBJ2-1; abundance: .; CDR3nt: TGTGCCACCAGTGACCCAGGGACTAGCGGGAGCTCCTACAATGAGCAGTTCTTC; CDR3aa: CATSDPGTSGSSYNEQFF
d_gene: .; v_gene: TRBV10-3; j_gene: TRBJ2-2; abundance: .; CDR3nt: TGTGCCATCAGTGACGGCGGGCGCCCCACCGGGGAGCTGTTTTTT; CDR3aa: CAISDGGRPTGELFF
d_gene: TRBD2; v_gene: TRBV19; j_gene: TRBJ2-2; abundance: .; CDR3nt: TGTGCCAGTAGGGTAGCGGGAGTTGATACCGGGGAGCTGTTTTTT; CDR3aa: CASRVAGVDTGELFF
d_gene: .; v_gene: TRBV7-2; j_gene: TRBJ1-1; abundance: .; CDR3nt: TGTGCCAGCAGCGGGAGGGGGGGGCATGCTTTCTTT; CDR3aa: CASSGRGGHAFF
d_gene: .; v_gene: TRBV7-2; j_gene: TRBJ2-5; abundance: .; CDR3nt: TGTGCCAGCAGCTTAGACCCGGGAGCGGTGGGAGAGACCCAGTACTTC; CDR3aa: CASSLDPGAVGETQYF
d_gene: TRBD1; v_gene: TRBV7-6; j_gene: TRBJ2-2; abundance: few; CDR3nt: TGTGCCAGCAGCCCCCGGGACAGACCGACCGGGGAGCTGTTTTTT; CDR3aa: CASSPRDRPTGELFF
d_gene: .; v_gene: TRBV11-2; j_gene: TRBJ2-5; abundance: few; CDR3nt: TGTGCCAGCAGCTTAGCCGGAACAGCCGGGGGAAGGACCCAGTACTTC; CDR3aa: CASSLAGTAGGRTQYF
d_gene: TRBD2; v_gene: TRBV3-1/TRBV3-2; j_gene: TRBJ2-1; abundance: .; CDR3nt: TGTGCCAGCAGCCACGGACTAGCGATCGGTGAGCAGTTCTTC; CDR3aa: CASSHGLAIGEQFF
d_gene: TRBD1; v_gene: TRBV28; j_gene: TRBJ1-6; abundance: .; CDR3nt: TGTGCCAGCAGTTCGGCAGGGGGCTATTATAATTCACCCCTCCACTTT; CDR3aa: CASSSAGGYYNSPLHF
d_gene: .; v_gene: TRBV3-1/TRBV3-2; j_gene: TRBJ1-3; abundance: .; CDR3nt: TGTGCCAGCAGCCAACTTGGAAACACCATATATTTT; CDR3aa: CASSQLGNTIYF
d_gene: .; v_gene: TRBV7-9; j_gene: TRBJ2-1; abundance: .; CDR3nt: TGTGCCAGCACCTGGCAGGGTGAGCAGTTCTTC; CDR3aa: CASTWQGEQFF
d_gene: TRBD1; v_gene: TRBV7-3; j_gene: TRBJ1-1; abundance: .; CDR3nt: TGTGCCAGCAGCCCCCGACAGGGGAGTCGCGCTGAAGCTTTCTTT; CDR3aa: CASSPRQGSRAEAFF
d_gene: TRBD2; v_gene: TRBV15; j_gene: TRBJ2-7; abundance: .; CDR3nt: TGTGCCACCAGCAGAGGGGCGGGCGGGGGCTACGAGCAGTACTTC; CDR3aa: CATSRGAGGGYEQYF
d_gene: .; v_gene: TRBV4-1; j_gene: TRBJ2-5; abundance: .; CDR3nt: TGCGCCAGCAGCTATCCACAGGCTTACCAAGAGACCCAGTACTTC; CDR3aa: CASSYPQAYQETQYF
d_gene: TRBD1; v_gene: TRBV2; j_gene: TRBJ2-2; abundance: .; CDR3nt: TGTGCCAGCACGGGACAGGGAAAGACCGGGGAGCTGTTTTTT; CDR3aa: CASTGQGKTGELFF
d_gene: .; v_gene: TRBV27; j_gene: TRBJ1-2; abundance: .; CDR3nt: TGTGCCAGCAGTTTGAGCCCTTCTATCTATGGCTACACCTTC; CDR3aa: CASSLSPSIYGYTF
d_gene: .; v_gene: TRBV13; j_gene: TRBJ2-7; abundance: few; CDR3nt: TGTGCCAGCAGCAACACACAGGGCCCCTACGAGCAGTACTTC; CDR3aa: CASSNTQGPYEQYF
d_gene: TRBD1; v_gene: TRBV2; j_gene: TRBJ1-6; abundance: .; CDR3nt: TGTGCCAGCAGACTCGGGGACAGTTCTAATTCACCCCTCCACTTT; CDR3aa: CASRLGDSSNSPLHF
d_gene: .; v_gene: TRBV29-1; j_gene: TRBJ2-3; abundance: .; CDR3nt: TGCAGCGTCGATCCGCTTGAAGACAGGTTTAGCACAGATACGCAGTATTTT; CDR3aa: CSVDPLEDRFSTDTQYF
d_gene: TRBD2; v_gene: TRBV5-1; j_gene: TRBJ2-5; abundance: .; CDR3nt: TGCGCCAGCAGCCGAGGGACTAGCGGGTTACAAGAGACCCAGTACTTC; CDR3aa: CASSRGTSGLQETQYF
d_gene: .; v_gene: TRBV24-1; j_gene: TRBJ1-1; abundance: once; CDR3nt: TGTGCCACCAGTGAGCCCACTACGAACACTGAAGCTTTCTTT; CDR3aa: CATSEPTTNTEAFF
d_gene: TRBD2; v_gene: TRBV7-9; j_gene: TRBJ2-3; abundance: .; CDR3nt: TGTGCCAGCAGCTACCGGACTAGCGGGAGGTTTGATACGCAGTATTTT; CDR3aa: CASSYRTSGRFDTQYF
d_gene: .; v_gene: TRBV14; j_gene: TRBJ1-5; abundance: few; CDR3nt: TGTGCCAGCAGCCAAGATCTTGGGACACCTCAGCCCCAGCATTTT; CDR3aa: CASSQDLGTPQPQHF